These 2 T cell receptor beta chains came from one sample sequenced in a study of T cell responses to AZD1222 COVID-19 vaccine. Produced via immunoSEQ multiplex PCR; TCRdb's table is partial and in-frame only. This table holds some 160,000 clones, roughly 86% found once. The sample consisted of peripheral blood, taken on day 0 of AZD1222 vaccination. These receptors all stem from an adult in good health.

The chain uses TRBV7-6 and TRBJ1-1, with D unclear. V dropped 1 base and J dropped 6 bases, with 6 bases sitting between them. Germline V CDR1 and CDR2: SGHVS, FNYEAQ. The CDR3 runs to 12 residues. The CDR3 DNA follows: TGTGCCAGCAGCTTAGGATGCCCTGAAGCTTTCTTT. Its translation: CASSLGCPEAFF.

J is TRBJ1-5 and V is TRBV30; D is unclear. The V end was cut by 1 base, the J end by 9 bases, with 10 bases between. This CDR3 has 12 residues. The germline CDR1 and CDR2 sequences are GTSNPN and SVGIG (reference sequence). CDR3 region: CAWSGPSGPQHF. In DNA form, the CDR3 reads TGTGCCTGGAGTGGTCCATCAGGGCCCCAGCATTTT.